This passage covers 5 T cell receptor beta chains from one sample sequenced in a study of patients and donors after allogeneic stem cell transplantation. TCRdb called the RT-PCR reads again in MiXCR, with one record for every CDR3 protein. Among about 960,000 distinct CDR3 sequences, approximately 19% were seen once, and the ten largest hold roughly 6%. Sequencing input: blood, either unsorted or a sorted T cell fraction (not recorded which). All receptors come from a human donor who was either an allogeneic HSCT recipient or a stem cell or donor lymphocyte infusion donor (not recorded which). It is not recorded whose cells these are; they may come from a transplant donor.

The chain combines TRBV4-3 with TRBJ2-7; the D is unclear. The V and J ends lost 0 bases and 0 bases respectively, with 9 bases between them. The CDR3 has 15 residues. Germline V gene lookup returns CDR1 LGHNA and CDR2 YSLEER. CDR3 loop: CASSQDQTPSYEQYF. The CDR3 DNA reads TGCGCCAGCAGCCAAGACCAGACGCCCTCCTACGAGCAGTACTTC.

The chain joins TRBV29-1 to TRBJ2-7; 7 bases are shared with TRBD1. Per germline, CDR1 SQVTM and CDR2 ANQGSEA. The CDR3 sequence is 15 residues long. V dropped 7 bases and J dropped 4; count of bases not matched to a gene: 16. The CDR3, as DNA: TGCAGCGCCTATACCGTCCGACAGGGACGGTACGAGCAGTACTTC. Amino acid sequence: CSAYTVRQGRYEQYF.

The rearrangement joins TRBV2 to TRBJ2-5; tentatively, D is TRBD1 (5 bases). Deletions cut 4 bases from V and 1 base from J, with 10 bases between. CDR1 is SNHLY, CDR2 FYNNEI, per germline. The CDR3 is 14 residues long. The DNA for the CDR3 is TGTGCCAGCAGTGTCCCAGACAGCCAAGAGACCCAGTACTTC. It yields the protein CASSVPDSQETQYF.

The chain couples TRBV11-1 to TRBJ2-3; TRBD1 agrees at 8 bases. This CDR3 has 19 residues. Germline V gene sequence: CDR1 SGHAT, CDR2 FQDESV (reference sequence). The junction had 14 bases not matched to a gene; V was cut back by 1 base and J by 2 bases. The CDR3 is CASSLVDPRDRPYTDTQYF. In nucleotides, the CDR3 is TGTGCCAGCAGCTTAGTTGATCCTAGGGACAGGCCATACACAGATACGCAGTATTTT.

The genes are TRBV12-3 or TRBV12-4 and TRBJ2-1, with a possible D match to TRBD2 (7 bases). The CDR3 covers 16 residues. Trimming cost V 9 bases and J 3 bases, with 21 bases left between them. This CDR3 reads CASSRQGLAVYNEQFF. CDR3 sequence (DNA): TGTGCCAGTTCCCGCCAGGGGCTAGCGGTCTACAATGAGCAGTTCTTC.